Presented here are 7 T cell receptor beta chains from one specimen sequenced in a study of T cells expressing NK-cell markers. After re-calling the 5' RACE reads, TCRdb lists one entry per CDR3 protein, DNA absent. The sample holds 30,000 or so distinct CDR3 sequences. The material sequenced was blood T cells: a sorted CD56 or NKG2C T cell subset, CD4+ or CD8+ T cells, or bulk PBMC T cells (not recorded which). The source of these receptors is a woman between 18 and 70 years old in good health.

Here the CDR3 reads CASSLATSGGGVHNEQFF. The chain uses TRBV11-1 and TRBJ2-1; TCRdb names TRBD1, which stays unverified in the absence of DNA. The germline V gene has CDR1 SGHAT and CDR2 FQDESV (reference sequence). This CDR3 spans 18 amino acids.

The J gene is TRBJ1-1, the V gene TRBV20-1; TCRdb's D call of TRBD1 is untestable without DNA. The germline gives CDR1 DFQATT, CDR2 SNEGSKA (reference sequence). The CDR3 is 13 residues long. CDR3 amino acids: CSARGTGDTEAFF.

The chain links TRBV7-9 to TRBJ2-7; TCRdb reports TRBD1, a call that lacks DNA to check it against. Germline CDR1 is SEHNR and CDR2 is FQNEAQ (reference sequence). CDR3 length: 15 residues. This chain's CDR3 is CASSLEEGDRYEQYF.

V and J are TRBV12-3 or TRBV12-4 and TRBJ2-2; no DNA is available, so the TRBD2 call from TCRdb remains unchecked. The CDR3 contains 15 residues. The CDR3 is CASSVPTSGRGELFF.

This chain links TRBV5-1 with TRBJ1-1. Germline values: CDR1 SGHRS, CDR2 YFSETQ. The CDR3 is 13 residues long. The CDR3 sequence is CASRRSPNTEAFF. Together with reference TRBV5-1 and TRBJ1-1, the CDR3 gives the full variable domain: KAGVTQTPRYLIKTRGQQVTLSCSPISGHRSVSWYQQTPGQGLQFLFEYFSETQRNKGNFPGRFSGRQFSNSRSEMNVSTLELGDSALYLCASRRSPNTEAFFGQGTRLTVV.

The J gene is TRBJ2-1, the V gene TRBV30; with no DNA, the TCRdb D assignment of TRBD1 cannot be verified. This CDR3 is built from 14 residues. Germline V CDR1 and CDR2: GTSNPN, SVGIG (reference sequence). The CDR3 loop is CARETGGAYNEQFF.

The rearrangement links TRBV30 to TRBJ2-3; lacking DNA, the TRBD2 call made by TCRdb goes unchecked. Germline CDR1 and CDR2: GTSNPN and SVGIG (reference sequence). This CDR3 has 12 residues. CDR3 sequence reads: CAWKLAGDTQYF.